This is a list of T cell receptor beta chains from one sample in a study of blood T cell repertoires in COVID-19. This table comes from immunoSEQ multiplex PCR, and its TCRdb copy is limited to in-frame clones, with some not included. The profile shows some 94,000 clones, just under 90% of them singletons. Sequenced input: peripheral blood. The receptors come from a human donor in a cohort sampled during active COVID-19. CDR3s include the opening cysteine and the closing phenylalanine or tryptophan. Each record gives: J gene, clone size, V gene, D gene, CDR3 protein, CDR3 DNA. The D gene is left open where the match is weak. Not every row has a clone size; where given, it reads once, few, many or a size class.

>TRBJ1-5|-|TRBV2|TRBD1
CASSEEGARYQPQHF
TGTGCCAGCAGTGAGGAGGGGGCTAGGTATCAGCCCCAGCATTTT
>TRBJ1-1|-|TRBV27|-
CASSPRRLNTEAFF
TGTGCCAGCAGTCCTCGGAGACTCAACACTGAAGCTTTCTTT
>TRBJ1-2|-|TRBV12-5|TRBD1
CASGNDRGGFGGYTF
TGTGCTAGTGGGAATGACAGGGGAGGGTTTGGTGGCTACACCTTC
>TRBJ1-6|many|TRBV27|-
CASSFPSGSPLHF
TGTGCCAGCAGCTTTCCGAGTGGTTCACCCCTCCACTTT
>TRBJ1-2|-|TRBV6-5|TRBD1
CASSKTGAMGYTF
TGTGCCAGCAGTAAAACAGGGGCTATGGGCTACACCTTC
>TRBJ1-1|-|TRBV2|-
CASSQGQNTEAFF
TGTGCCAGCAGTCAGGGACAGAACACTGAAGCTTTCTTT
>TRBJ1-2|-|TRBV28|TRBD1
CASSPIRPGTGDNYGYTF
TGTGCCAGCAGTCCTATCCGCCCAGGGACAGGGGACAACTATGGCTACACCTTC
>TRBJ1-1|-|TRBV4-1|TRBD1
CASRRDRGTEAFF
TGCGCCAGCAGGCGAGACAGGGGGACTGAAGCTTTCTTT
>TRBJ1-2|-|TRBV19|-
CASSIVYDSTNYGYTF
TGTGCCAGTAGTATAGTTTACGACTCCACTAACTATGGCTACACCTTC
>TRBJ2-7|-|TRBV7-8|-
CASSRTRTVREQYF
TGTGCCAGCAGCCGCACTAGGACAGTAAGGGAGCAGTACTTC
>TRBJ1-1|few|TRBV7-6|-
CASSFSAGVTEAFF
TGTGCCAGCAGCTTTTCCGCAGGGGTGACTGAAGCTTTCTTT
>TRBJ2-3|-|TRBV5-6|TRBD2
CASSFRTSGTDTQYF
TGTGCCAGCAGCTTTCGGACTAGCGGCACAGATACGCAGTATTTT
>TRBJ2-7|-|TRBV4-3|-
CASSQDITRTGLPGDEQYF
TGCGCCAGCAGCCAAGATATTACCCGAACAGGGCTCCCCGGCGACGAGCAGTACTTC
>TRBJ1-5|-|TRBV5-5|TRBD1
CASSLEDRENQPQHF
TGTGCCAGCAGCTTGGAGGACAGGGAAAATCAGCCCCAGCATTTT
>TRBJ2-5|-|TRBV4-1|TRBD2
CASSQLPRGQETQYF
TGCGCCAGCAGCCAATTGCCGCGGGGGCAAGAGACCCAGTACTTC
>TRBJ2-1|-|TRBV5-1|TRBD2
CASSLGLAVYNEQFF
TGCGCCAGCAGCTTAGGACTAGCGGTTTACAATGAGCAGTTCTTC
>TRBJ2-1|-|TRBV7-2|-
CASSPRGGGGYNEQFF
TGTGCCAGCAGCCCCAGGGGAGGGGGTGGCTACAATGAGCAGTTCTTC
>TRBJ2-7|-|TRBV25-1|-
CASTQGSSYEQYF
TGTGCCAGCACCCAGGGGAGCTCCTACGAGCAGTACTTC
>TRBJ2-1|once|TRBV11-2|TRBD2
CASSLGTSGSFYNEQFF
TGTGCCAGCAGCTTAGGGACTAGCGGGAGCTTCTACAATGAGCAGTTCTTC
>TRBJ1-1|-|TRBV19|-
CASSIFTNTEAFF
TGTGCCAGTAGTATCTTCACAAACACTGAAGCTTTCTTT
>TRBJ2-2|-|TRBV19|TRBD2
CASSIDRQRGVDGELFF
TGTGCCAGTAGTATAGATCGGCAGCGGGGGGTCGACGGGGAGCTGTTTTTT
>TRBJ2-5|-|TRBV13|TRBD1
CASSHRTGGRETQYF
TGTGCCAGCAGCCACCGGACAGGGGGGCGGGAGACCCAGTACTTC
>TRBJ1-1|-|TRBV2|-
CASSLGAEAFF
TGTGCCAGCAGTTTAGGGGCTGAAGCTTTCTTT
>TRBJ2-1|-|TRBV5-1|TRBD1
CASSFFRDRSYNEQFF
TGCGCCAGCAGCTTTTTCCGGGACAGGTCCTACAATGAGCAGTTCTTC
>TRBJ2-3|-|TRBV6-5|TRBD2
CASSYSDSGRINTQYF
TGTGCCAGCAGTTACTCGGATAGCGGGAGAATAAATACGCAGTATTTT
>TRBJ2-5|-|TRBV28|TRBD2
CASSLRTLAASSQETQYF
TGTGCCAGCAGTTTAAGGACCCTAGCGGCCTCATCCCAAGAGACCCAGTACTTC
>TRBJ2-3|-|TRBV4-2|TRBD2
CASSQVLAGGLTDTQYF
TGTGCCAGCAGCCAAGTTCTAGCGGGGGGACTCACAGATACGCAGTATTTT
>TRBJ2-7|-|TRBV28|TRBD1
CASSSPGQVYEQYF
TGTGCCAGCAGCTCCCCGGGACAGGTCTACGAGCAGTACTTC
>TRBJ1-3|-|TRBV30|-
CAWGRGGAGNTIYF
TGTGCCTGGGGGAGGGGGGGAGCTGGAAACACCATATATTTT
>TRBJ2-1|-|TRBV7-6|-
CASSPTAYNEQFF
TGTGCCAGCAGCCCAACAGCTTACAATGAGCAGTTCTTC
>TRBJ1-2|-|TRBV19|TRBD1
CATWGDRQGIYGYTF
TGTGCCACGTGGGGAGACAGACAGGGGATCTATGGCTACACCTTC
>TRBJ1-2|-|TRBV27|-
CASSPVSNYGYTF
TGTGCCAGCAGTCCCGTTAGTAACTATGGCTACACCTTC
>TRBJ1-1|-|TRBV27|TRBD1
CASSVFGKGATEAFF
TGTGCCAGCAGTGTGTTTGGGAAGGGGGCCACTGAAGCTTTCTTT
>TRBJ2-7|-|TRBV18|-
CASSRGATTDYEQYF
TGTGCCAGCTCTCGGGGGGCTACTACCGACTACGAGCAATACTTC
>TRBJ1-1|-|TRBV19|TRBD1
CASNPGDRGNTEAFF
TGTGCCAGTAACCCGGGGGACAGGGGAAACACTGAAGCTTTCTTT
>TRBJ2-7|-|TRBV27|-
CASSFGGHEQYF
TGTGCCAGCAGTTTCGGGGGGCACGAGCAGTACTTC
>TRBJ1-2|-|TRBV2|-
CASSESAGAPNYGYTF
TGTGCCAGCAGTGAATCGGCAGGGGCGCCTAACTATGGCTACACCTTC
>TRBJ2-3|-|TRBV30|TRBD1
CAGDSPIGDTQYF
TGTGCCGGGGACAGCCCTATTGGAGATACGCAGTATTTT
>TRBJ2-1|-|TRBV21-1|-
CASSKRGQGRFNEQFF
TGTGCCAGCAGCAAAAGGGGACAGGGGAGGTTTAATGAGCAGTTCTTC
>TRBJ1-3|-|TRBV6-2/TRBV6-3|-
CASSYQSGAGNTIYF
TGTGCCAGCAGTTACCAGAGCGGGGCTGGAAACACCATATATTTT
>TRBJ1-5|once|TRBV19|-
CASVPGGNQPQHF
TGTGCCAGTGTACCAGGGGGCAATCAGCCCCAGCATTTT
>TRBJ1-3|once|TRBV4-1|TRBD1
CASSQVRSGTGYSSGNTIYF
TGCGCCAGCAGCCAAGTTAGATCCGGGACAGGTTATAGCTCTGGAAACACCATATATTTT
>TRBJ2-2|few|TRBV5-1|TRBD2
CASSRNGGSGTGELFF
TGCGCCAGCAGCCGGAACGGCGGGAGCGGCACCGGGGAGCTGTTTTTT
>TRBJ2-1|-|TRBV7-9|-
CASTTSNEQFF
TGTGCCAGCACCACCAGCAATGAGCAGTTCTTC
>TRBJ1-1|-|TRBV28|-
CASSPRQIQYTEAFF
TGTGCCAGCAGTCCACGACAGATACAATACACTGAAGCTTTCTTT
>TRBJ2-1|-|TRBV29-1|-
CSVDTPRGSYNEQFF
TGCAGCGTTGACACTCCTCGGGGCTCCTACAATGAGCAGTTCTTC
>TRBJ1-3|-|TRBV30|TRBD1
CAGGQGPNSGNTIYF
TGTGCCGGAGGACAGGGGCCAAACTCTGGAAACACCATATATTTT
>TRBJ2-1|-|TRBV19|-
CASSMQGPVGNEQFF
TGTGCCAGTAGTATGCAGGGTCCTGTGGGCAATGAGCAGTTCTTC
>TRBJ1-5|-|TRBV5-5|-
CASSSTGFSNQPQHF
TGTGCCAGCAGCTCAACAGGGTTTAGCAATCAGCCCCAGCATTTT
>TRBJ1-3|-|TRBV4-1|-
CASSQDLRSGTGGNTIYF
TGCGCCAGCAGCCAAGATCTGAGGTCAGGAACGGGAGGAAACACCATATATTTT